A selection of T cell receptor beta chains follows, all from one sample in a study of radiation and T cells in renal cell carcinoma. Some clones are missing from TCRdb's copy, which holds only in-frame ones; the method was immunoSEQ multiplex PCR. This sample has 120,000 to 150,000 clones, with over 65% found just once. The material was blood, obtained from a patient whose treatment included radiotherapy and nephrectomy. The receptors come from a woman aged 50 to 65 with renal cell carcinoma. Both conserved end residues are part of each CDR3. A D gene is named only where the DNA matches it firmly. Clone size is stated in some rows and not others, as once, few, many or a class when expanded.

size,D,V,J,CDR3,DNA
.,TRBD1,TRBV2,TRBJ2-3,CASREDREPDTQYF,TGTGCCAGCAGGGAGGACAGGGAACCAGATACGCAGTATTTT
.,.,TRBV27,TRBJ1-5,CASSLNRYSNQPQHF,TGTGCCAGCAGTTTAAACAGGTATAGCAATCAGCCCCAGCATTTT
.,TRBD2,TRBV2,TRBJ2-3,CASSALAGDRDTQYF,TGTGCCAGCAGTGCCCTAGCGGGAGACAGGGATACGCAGTATTTT
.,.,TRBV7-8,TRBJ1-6,CASSLSGERYNSPLHF,TGTGCCAGCAGCTTAAGCGGGGAACGGTATAATTCACCCCTCCACTTT
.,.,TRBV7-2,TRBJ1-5,CASHSGWVNQPQHF,TGTGCCAGCCACTCCGGGTGGGTAAATCAGCCCCAGCATTTT
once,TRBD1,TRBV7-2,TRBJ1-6,CASSLVWGQAFSPLHF,TGTGCCAGCAGCTTAGTCTGGGGACAGGCTTTTTCACCCCTCCACTTT
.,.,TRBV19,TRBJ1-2,CASSEYTANYGYTF,TGTGCCAGTAGTGAATACACAGCTAACTATGGCTACACCTTC
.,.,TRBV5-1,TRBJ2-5,CASSLEFGEQQETQYF,TGCGCCAGCAGCCTCGAATTCGGGGAACAGCAAGAGACCCAGTACTTC
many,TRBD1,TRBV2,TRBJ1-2,CASSTTGGAYYGYTF,TGTGCCAGCAGTACGACAGGGGGCGCATACTATGGCTACACCTTC
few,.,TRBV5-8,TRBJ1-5,CASSFGLGKPQHF,TGTGCCAGCAGCTTCGGGCTTGGGAAGCCCCAGCATTTT
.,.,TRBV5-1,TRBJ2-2,CASSLGVTGELFF,TGCGCCAGCAGCTTGGGGGTTACCGGGGAGCTGTTTTTT
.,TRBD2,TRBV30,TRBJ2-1,CAWATGTNGSYNEQFF,TGTGCCTGGGCTACCGGGACTAATGGATCCTACAATGAGCAGTTCTTC
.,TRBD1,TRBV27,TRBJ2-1,CASSDRVGSYNEQFF,TGTGCCAGCAGTGACAGGGTTGGCTCCTACAATGAGCAGTTCTTC
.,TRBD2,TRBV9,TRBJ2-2,CASSAKTSSTGELFF,TGTGCCAGCAGCGCAAAGACTAGCAGCACCGGGGAGCTGTTTTTT
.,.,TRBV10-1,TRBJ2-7,CASSPQGDEQYF,TGCGCCAGCAGTCCTCAGGGAGACGAGCAGTACTTC
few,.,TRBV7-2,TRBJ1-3,CASSLASGFAGNTIYF,TGTGCCAGCAGCTTAGCTTCCGGGTTTGCTGGAAACACCATATATTTT
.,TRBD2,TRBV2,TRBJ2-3,CASKLASGGSDTQYF,TGTGCCAGCAAATTGGCTAGCGGGGGCTCAGATACGCAGTATTTT
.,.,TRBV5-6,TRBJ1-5,CASSLYGNQPQHF,TGTGCCAGCAGCTTGTATGGCAATCAGCCCCAGCATTTT
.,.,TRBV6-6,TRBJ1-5,CASSYSLEQPQHF,TGTGCCAGCAGTTACTCCCTAGAACAGCCCCAGCATTTT
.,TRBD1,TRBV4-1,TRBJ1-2,CASSPDRVYGYTF,TGCGCCAGCAGCCCCGACAGGGTCTACGGCTACACCTTC
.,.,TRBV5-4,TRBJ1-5,CASSLGNQPQHF,TGTGCCAGCAGCTTGGGAAATCAGCCCCAGCATTTT
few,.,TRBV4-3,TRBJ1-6,CASSQDQTVQHSPLHF,TGCGCCAGCAGCCAAGACCAGACCGTTCAACATTCACCCCTCCACTTT
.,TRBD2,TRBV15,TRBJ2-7,CATSRAGGPSHSYEQYF,TGTGCCACCAGCAGAGCGGGGGGGCCCTCACACAGCTACGAGCAGTACTTC
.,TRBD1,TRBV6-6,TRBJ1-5,CASSYVDRGSNQPQHF,TGTGCCAGCAGTTACGTGGACAGGGGCAGCAATCAGCCCCAGCATTTT
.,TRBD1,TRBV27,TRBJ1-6,CASSRGQGESPLHF,TGTGCCAGCAGTAGGGGACAGGGCGAGTCCCCCCTCCACTTT
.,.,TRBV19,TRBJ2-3,CASSIAAWTTDTQYF,TGTGCCAGTAGTATAGCGGCCTGGACCACAGATACGCAGTATTTT
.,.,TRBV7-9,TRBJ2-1,CASILGVSYNEQFF,TGTGCCAGCATCCTAGGGGTTTCCTACAATGAGCAGTTCTTC
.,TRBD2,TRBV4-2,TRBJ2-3,CASSQDPASGSLDTQYF,TGTGCCAGCAGCCAAGATCCGGCTAGCGGTTCCCTAGATACGCAGTATTTT
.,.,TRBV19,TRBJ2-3,CASAITDTQYF,TGTGCCAGCGCGATCACAGATACGCAGTATTTT
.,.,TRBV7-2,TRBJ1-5,CASTAVGGTTNQPQHF,TGTGCCAGCACCGCGGTTGGGGGGACCACCAATCAGCCCCAGCATTTT
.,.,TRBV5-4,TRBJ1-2,CASSLGSQAPNYGYTF,TGTGCCAGCAGCTTGGGTTCTCAGGCCCCTAACTATGGCTACACCTTC
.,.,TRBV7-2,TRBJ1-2,CASSSRGLLFGYTF,TGTGCCAGCAGCTCACGGGGCCTACTCTTTGGCTACACCTTC
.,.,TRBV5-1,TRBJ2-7,CASSSTGRGTDNYEQYF,TGCGCCAGCAGCTCCACGGGTCGTGGGACGGATAACTACGAGCAGTACTTC
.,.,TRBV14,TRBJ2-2,CASSQPTGELFF,TGTGCCAGCAGCCAGCCCACCGGGGAGCTGTTTTTT
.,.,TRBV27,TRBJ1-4,CASSGFGGGEKLFF,TGTGCCAGCAGTGGATTTGGGGGCGGCGAAAAACTGTTTTTT
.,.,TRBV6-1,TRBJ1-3,CASSPSGTGNTIYF,TGTGCCAGCAGTCCAAGTGGTACTGGAAACACCATATATTTT
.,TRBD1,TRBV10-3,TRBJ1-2,CAISQGTADYGYTF,TGTGCCATCAGTCAAGGGACAGCGGACTATGGCTACACCTTC
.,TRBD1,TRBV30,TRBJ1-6,CAWRAAGTDNSPLHF,TGTGCCTGGAGAGCTGCCGGGACAGATAATTCACCCCTCCACTTT
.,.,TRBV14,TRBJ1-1,CASSRRGTERAFF,TGTGCCAGCAGCCGACGAGGGACCGAACGAGCTTTCTTT
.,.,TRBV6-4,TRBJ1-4,CASSDSPGRSEKLFF,TGTGCCAGCAGTGACTCCCCCGGGCGGAGTGAAAAACTGTTTTTT
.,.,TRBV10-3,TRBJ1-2,CAISDGDPGGYTF,TGTGCCATCAGTGACGGGGATCCAGGGGGCTACACCTTC
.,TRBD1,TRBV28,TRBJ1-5,CASSRGGNQPQHF,TGTGCCAGCAGCAGGGGGGGGAATCAGCCCCAGCATTTT
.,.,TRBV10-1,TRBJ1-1,CASRQGNTEAFF,TGCGCCAGCAGACAGGGAAACACTGAAGCTTTCTTT
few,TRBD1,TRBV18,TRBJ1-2,CASSRDSLYGYTF,TGTGCCAGCTCAAGGGACAGCCTCTATGGCTACACCTTC
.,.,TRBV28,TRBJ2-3,CASSDWGATDTQYF,TGTGCCAGCAGCGATTGGGGGGCGACAGATACGCAGTATTTT
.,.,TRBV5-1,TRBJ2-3,CASSFSADGTDTQYF,TGCGCCAGCAGCTTTTCGGCGGATGGCACAGATACGCAGTATTTT
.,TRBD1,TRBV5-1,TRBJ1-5,CASSMGTGGNQPQHF,TGCGCCAGCAGCATGGGGACAGGGGGCAATCAGCCCCAGCATTTT
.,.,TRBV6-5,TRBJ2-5,CASRRAGQETQYF,TGTGCCAGCAGAAGAGCGGGCCAAGAGACCCAGTACTTC
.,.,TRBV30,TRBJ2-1,CAWSVFPGEQFF,TGTGCCTGGAGTGTGTTCCCCGGTGAGCAGTTCTTC
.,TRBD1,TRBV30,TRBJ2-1,CAWSKIRVTTGSTGEQFF,TGTGCCTGGAGTAAAATAAGAGTGACGACAGGGAGTACCGGTGAGCAGTTCTTC
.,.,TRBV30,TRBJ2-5,CAWNGLAWETQYF,TGTGCCTGGAATGGGCTAGCATGGGAGACCCAGTACTTC
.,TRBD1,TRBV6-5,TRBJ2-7,CASTRTGYEQYF,TGTGCCAGCACCCGGACAGGGTACGAGCAGTACTTC
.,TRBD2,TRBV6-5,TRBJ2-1,CASSVLAGGYNEQFF,TGTGCCAGCAGCGTCCTAGCGGGGGGGTACAATGAGCAGTTCTTC